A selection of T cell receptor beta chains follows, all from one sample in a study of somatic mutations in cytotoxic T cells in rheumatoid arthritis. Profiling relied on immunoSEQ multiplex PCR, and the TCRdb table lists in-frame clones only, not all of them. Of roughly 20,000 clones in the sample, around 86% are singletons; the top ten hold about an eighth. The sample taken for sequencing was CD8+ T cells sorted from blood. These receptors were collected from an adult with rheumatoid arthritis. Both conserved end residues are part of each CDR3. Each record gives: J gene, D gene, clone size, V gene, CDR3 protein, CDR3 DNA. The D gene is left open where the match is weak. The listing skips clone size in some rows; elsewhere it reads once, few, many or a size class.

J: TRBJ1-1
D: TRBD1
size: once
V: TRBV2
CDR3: CASRAGTGGMTEAFF
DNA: TGTGCCAGCAGAGCCGGGACAGGGGGCATGACTGAAGCTTTCTTT

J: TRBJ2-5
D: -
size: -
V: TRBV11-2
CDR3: CASSDRAGQETQYF
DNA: TGTGCCAGCAGCGATAGGGCCGGACAAGAGACCCAGTACTTC

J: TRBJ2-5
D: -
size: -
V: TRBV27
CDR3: CASSLWSGQETQYF
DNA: TGTGCCAGCAGTTTATGGTCAGGACAAGAGACCCAGTACTTC

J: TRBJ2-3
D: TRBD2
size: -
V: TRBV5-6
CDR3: CASSLSLAGGRADTQYF
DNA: TGTGCCAGCAGCTTGTCTTTAGCGGGGGGGCGAGCAGATACGCAGTATTTT

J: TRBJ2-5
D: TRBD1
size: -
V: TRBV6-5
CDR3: CASSPAGGAETQYF
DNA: TGTGCCAGCAGCCCGGCAGGGGGTGCGGAGACCCAGTACTTC

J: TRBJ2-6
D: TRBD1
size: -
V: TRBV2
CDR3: CASIERGPSGANVLTF
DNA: TGTGCCAGCATAGAGAGGGGGCCTTCTGGGGCCAACGTCCTGACTTTC

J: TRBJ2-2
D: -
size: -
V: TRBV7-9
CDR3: CASSSILRGNTGELFF
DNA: TGTGCCAGCAGCTCGATACTCAGGGGGAACACCGGGGAGCTGTTTTTT

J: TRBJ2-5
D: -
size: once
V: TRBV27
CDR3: CASSSSPRGATQYF
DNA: TGTGCCAGCAGTTCATCCCCCCGGGGGGCGACCCAGTACTTC

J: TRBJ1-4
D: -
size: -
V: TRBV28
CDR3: CASSGLRATNEKLFF
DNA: TGTGCCAGCAGTGGCCTTCGGGCGACTAATGAAAAACTGTTTTTT

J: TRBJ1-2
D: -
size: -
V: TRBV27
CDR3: CASSLSTGSNYGYTF
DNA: TGTGCCAGCAGTTTATCAACAGGGTCTAACTATGGCTACACCTTC

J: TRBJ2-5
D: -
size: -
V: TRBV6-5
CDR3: CASSNRAPLETQYF
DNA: TGTGCCAGCAGTAACCGGGCCCCCCTCGAGACCCAGTACTTC

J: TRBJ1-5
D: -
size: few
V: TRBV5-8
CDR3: CASSLFGGNQPQHF
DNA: TGTGCCAGCAGCTTATTCGGGGGAAATCAGCCCCAGCATTTT

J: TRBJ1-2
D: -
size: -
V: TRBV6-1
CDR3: CASSEWAATNYGYTF
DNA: TGTGCCAGCAGTGAATGGGCAGCTACTAACTATGGCTACACCTTC

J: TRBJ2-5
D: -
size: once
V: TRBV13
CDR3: CASSPPSGADLQETQYF
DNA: TGTGCCAGCAGTCCCCCTTCTGGAGCGGACCTCCAAGAGACCCAGTACTTC

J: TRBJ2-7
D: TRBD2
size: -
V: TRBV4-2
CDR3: CASSQGRTSETAYEQYF
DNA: TGTGCCAGCAGCCAAGGACGGACTAGCGAGACCGCCTACGAGCAGTACTTC

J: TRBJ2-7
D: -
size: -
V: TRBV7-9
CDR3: CASSFPGRAHEQYF
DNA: TGTGCCAGCAGCTTCCCAGGGCGCGCCCACGAGCAGTACTTC

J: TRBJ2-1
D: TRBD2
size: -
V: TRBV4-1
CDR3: CATRAGPGSTNEQFF
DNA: TGCGCCACCCGAGCGGGACCCGGCTCTACAAATGAGCAGTTCTTC

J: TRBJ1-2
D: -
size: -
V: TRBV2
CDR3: CASSGREGLGYTF
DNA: TGTGCCAGCAGCGGGAGGGAGGGATTAGGCTACACCTTC

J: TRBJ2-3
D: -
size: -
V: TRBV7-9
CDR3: CASSPTSGDTQYF
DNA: TGTGCCAGCAGCCCGACGTCGGGAGATACGCAGTATTTT

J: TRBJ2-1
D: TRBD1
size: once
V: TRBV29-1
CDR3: CSVNPTGRGQFF
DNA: TGCAGCGTGAACCCGACAGGGAGAGGGCAGTTCTTC

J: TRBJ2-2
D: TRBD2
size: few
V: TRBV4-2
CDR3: CASSHGGGDTGELFF
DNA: TGTGCCAGCAGCCACGGCGGGGGGGACACCGGGGAGCTGTTTTTT

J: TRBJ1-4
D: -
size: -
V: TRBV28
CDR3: CASRAWPANEKLFF
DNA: TGTGCCAGCAGGGCCTGGCCCGCTAATGAAAAACTGTTTTTT

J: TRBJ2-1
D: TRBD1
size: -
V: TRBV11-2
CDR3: CASSLFSVPGTEFF
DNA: TGTGCCAGCAGCTTATTCTCCGTCCCGGGGACAGAGTTCTTC

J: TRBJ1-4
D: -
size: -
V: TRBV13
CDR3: CASSDTSGSTNEKLFF
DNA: TGTGCCAGCAGCGACACCTCAGGGTCTACTAATGAAAAACTGTTTTTT

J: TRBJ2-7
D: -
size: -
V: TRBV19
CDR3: CASSMGRSYEQYF
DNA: TGTGCCAGTAGTATGGGTCGCTCCTACGAGCAGTACTTC

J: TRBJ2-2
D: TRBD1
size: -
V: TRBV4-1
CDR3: CASSQDGSTGGFSGELFF
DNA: TGCGCCAGCAGCCAAGATGGATCCACAGGGGGCTTTTCCGGGGAGCTGTTTTTT

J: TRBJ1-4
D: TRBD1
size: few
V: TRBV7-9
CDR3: CASSTSLQGRAREKLFF
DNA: TGTGCCAGCAGCACGTCTCTACAGGGGAGGGCTCGCGAAAAACTGTTTTTT

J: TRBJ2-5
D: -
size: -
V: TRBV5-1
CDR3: CASSLTTETQYF
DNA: TGCGCCAGCAGCTTGACAACGGAGACCCAGTACTTC

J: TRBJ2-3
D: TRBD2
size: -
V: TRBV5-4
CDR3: CASSRLGLAGEGSQYF
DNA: TGTGCCAGCAGCCGCCTGGGACTAGCGGGAGAGGGGTCGCAGTATTTT

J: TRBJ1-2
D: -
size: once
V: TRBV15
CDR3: CATSSAGGGFYGYTF
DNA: TGTGCCACCAGCAGCGCTGGGGGAGGGTTCTATGGCTACACCTTC

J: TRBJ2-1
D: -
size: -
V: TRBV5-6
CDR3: CASKYEEASPRDEQFF
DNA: TGTGCCAGCAAGTACGAGGAGGCCTCACCTCGGGATGAGCAGTTCTTC

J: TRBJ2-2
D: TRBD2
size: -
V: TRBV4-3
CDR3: CASSQDAGVITGELFF
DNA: TGCGCCAGCAGCCAAGATGCGGGGGTTATCACCGGGGAGCTGTTTTTT

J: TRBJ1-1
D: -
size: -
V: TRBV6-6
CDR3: CASSYATGTPGTEAFF
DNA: TGTGCCAGCAGTTACGCCACCGGGACCCCCGGGACTGAAGCTTTCTTT

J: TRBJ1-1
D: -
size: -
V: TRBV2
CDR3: CASSEGTARTEAFF
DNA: TGTGCCAGCAGTGAAGGGACAGCGAGAACTGAAGCTTTCTTT

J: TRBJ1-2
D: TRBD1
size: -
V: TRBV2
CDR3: CASISGQGANYGYTF
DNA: TGTGCCAGCATATCGGGGCAGGGGGCGAACTATGGCTACACCTTC

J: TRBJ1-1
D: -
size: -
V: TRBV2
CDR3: CASVGAFF
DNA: TGTGCCAGCGTAGGAGCTTTCTTT

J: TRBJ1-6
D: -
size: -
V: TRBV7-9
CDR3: CASSALGGQTSPLHF
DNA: TGTGCCAGCAGCGCGCTGGGGGGGCAGACTTCACCCCTCCACTTT

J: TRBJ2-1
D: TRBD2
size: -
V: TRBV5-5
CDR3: CASSLRASGRAYNEQFF
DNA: TGTGCCAGCAGCTTGAGGGCCAGCGGGAGGGCCTACAATGAGCAGTTCTTC

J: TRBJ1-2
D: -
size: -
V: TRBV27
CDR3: CASSYGGNYGYTF
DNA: TGTGCCAGCAGTTATGGCGGAAACTATGGCTACACCTTC

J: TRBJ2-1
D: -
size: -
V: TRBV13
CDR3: CASSLSQPPAYNEQFF
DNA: TGTGCCAGCAGCTTAAGCCAGCCTCCCGCCTACAATGAGCAGTTCTTC

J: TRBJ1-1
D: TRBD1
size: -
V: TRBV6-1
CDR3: CASSEVVGTGGLGTEAFF
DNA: TGTGCCAGCAGTGAAGTCGTAGGGACAGGGGGCTTGGGCACTGAAGCTTTCTTT

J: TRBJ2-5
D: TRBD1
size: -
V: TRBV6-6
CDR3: CASATGPWKTQYF
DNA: TGTGCCAGCGCGACAGGGCCATGGAAGACCCAGTACTTC

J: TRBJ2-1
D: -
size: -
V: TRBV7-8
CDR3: CASSSKPDRGEQFF
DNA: TGTGCCAGCAGCTCAAAACCGGACAGAGGCGAGCAGTTCTTC